This T cell receptor (beta chain) was recovered during a study of blood T cell repertoires in COVID-19. Study background: The samples span acute and convalescent COVID-19 from the United States, Italy and Spain. From T cells, B-cell-depleted T cells, or PBMCs came the material, which was cDNA or gDNA.

This clone was seen once. CDR3 length equals 15 residues. V was clipped by 4 bases and J by 2 bases, with 12 bases between them. Germline CDR1 is MRHNA and CDR2 is SNTAGT. Original methodology: Reference gene primers were amplified, and this amplification served to estimate nucleated cell counts. Sequencing used immunoSEQ multiplex PCR; TCRdb keeps in-frame clones, though not all of them. V and J calls and clone size are copied from that table; D and trimming were computed from the DNA. The table records 110,000 or so clones, over 75% of them present only once. This sequence originates from a man aged 50 to 59 with acute or convalescent COVID-19. J is TRBJ2-1 and V is TRBV6-4; D might be TRBD2 (5 bases). The specimen was peripheral blood. The CDR3 DNA reads as TGTGCCAGCAGTGTTCTAGCTGGGACCTACAATGAGCAGTTCTTC. Protein product: CASSVLAGTYNEQFF.